The 15 T cell receptor beta chains below come from one sample, sequenced in a study of response to subunit inactivated influenza vaccine. Via MiXCR, TCRdb re-called the RT-PCR reads, giving one row per CDR3 protein. The table records about 570,000 distinct CDR3 sequences, about 12% of them present only once. The material was PBMCs from blood, obtained on the day of vaccination. The receptors come from a man between 50 and 59 years old who received an inactivated influenza vaccine.

The chain joins TRBV6-6 to TRBJ2-1; D gene ambiguous. V was shortened by 5 bases and J by 15 bases, with 20 bases between the two germline ends. Germline loops: CDR1 MNHNY, CDR2 SVGAGI (reference sequence). The CDR3 runs 13 residues. CDR3 sequence: CASSIPRVAHGFF. The CDR3 DNA is TGTGCCAGCAGTATTCCCCGGGTAGCCCACGGGTTCTTC.

The chain uses TRBV20-1 and TRBJ2-5; D is tentatively TRBD1 or TRBD2 (6 bases each). The CDR3 runs 14 residues. Deletions cut 6 bases from V and 4 bases from J, with 18 bases between. Germline CDR1 is DFQATT and CDR2 is SNEGSKA (reference sequence). The CDR3 here is CSARGAQSLETQYF. In DNA, the CDR3 is TGCAGTGCGAGGGGGGCACAGTCCCTAGAGACCCAGTACTTC.

This clonotype has ten or more counts. This rearrangement joins TRBV12-3 or TRBV12-4 to TRBJ2-7; D is uncertain. Trimming removed 4 bases at V and 6 bases at J, with 7 bases between. The CDR3 consists of 11 residues. Here the CDR3 DNA reads TGTGCCAGCAGTTCCAGGAGCGAGCAGTACTTC. Translating it yields CASSSRSEQYF.

A few counts support this clonotype. The DNA of the CDR3 is TGTGCCACCAATGGGGCCGGGGAGCTGTTTTTT. This gives the protein CATNGAGELFF. The rearrangement uses TRBV12-3 or TRBV12-4 and TRBJ2-2; no clear D gene. Trimming cost V 10 bases and J 6 bases, with 9 bases left between them. The CDR3 is 11 amino acids.

The chain links TRBV12-3 or TRBV12-4 to TRBJ1-2; D not resolved. This CDR3 region has 14 residues. Trimming left V 5 bases short and J 8 bases short, with 18 bases between. The CDR3 loop reads CASSPLAEVGGYTF. CDR3 nucleotides: TGTGCCAGCAGTCCCTTGGCCGAGGTGGGAGGCTACACCTTC.

V and J are TRBV29-1 and TRBJ1-1; perhaps TRBD1 as D (5 bases). V gave up 7 bases and J gave up 3 bases, with 15 bases separating them. CDR1 is SQVTM and CDR2 is ANQGSEA in the germline V gene. The CDR3 covers 13 residues. The CDR3 region is CSGGIQWDTEAFF. In DNA form, the CDR3 reads TGCAGCGGGGGGATTCAATGGGACACTGAAGCTTTCTTT. Variable domain in full (rest from reference TRBV29-1 and TRBJ1-1): SAVISQKPSRDICQRGTSLTIQCQVDSQVTMMFWYRQQPGQSLTLIATANQGSEATYESGFVIDKFPISRPNLTFSTLTVSNMSPEDSSIYLCSGGIQWDTEAFFGQGTRLTVV.

The chain links TRBV7-2 to TRBJ2-1, with 7 nucleotides matching TRBD2. Germline trimming cut 3 bases from V and 6 bases from J; bases unmatched to any gene: 8. From germline, CDR1 is SGHTA and CDR2 FQGNSA. The CDR3 is 15 residues long. For the CDR3, the DNA is TGTGCCAGCAGCTTCGGCCTAGCGGTTTTCAATGAGCAGTTCTTC. Encoded protein: CASSFGLAVFNEQFF.

V and J are TRBV6-5 and TRBJ1-6; TRBD1 agrees at 8 bases. The germline CDR1 and CDR2 sequences are MNHEY and SVGAGI. The CDR3 runs to 14 residues. V trimming: 2 bases; J trimming: 8 bases; junction bases outside the gene matches: 2. CDR3 DNA sequence: TGTGCCAGCAGTTACGCGGACAGGGATTCACCCCTCCACTTT. Its translation is CASSYADRDSPLHF.

This clonotype was seen at least ten times. The V gene is TRBV2, the J gene TRBJ2-1; 8 bases are shared with TRBD2. Trimming took 6 bases from V and 0 from J; bases not matched to a gene: 10. This CDR3 has 17 residues. Germline lookup yields CDR1 SNHLY and CDR2 FYNNEI. CDR3 region: CASSAPESGSSYNEQFF. DNA for the CDR3: TGTGCCAGCAGCGCCCCCGAGAGCGGGAGCTCCTACAATGAGCAGTTCTTC.

Ten or more counts support this clonotype. CDR3 coding DNA: TGTGCCAGCAGCCCCCCCAATGCAGATACGCAGTATTTT. Protein product: CASSPPNADTQYF. The gene calls are TRBV7-3 and TRBJ2-3; D remains ambiguous. Trimming pared 5 bases from V and 4 bases from J, leaving 10 bases between. This CDR3 region has 13 residues. Germline CDR1 reads SGHTA; CDR2 reads FQGTGA.

The chain carries TRBV11-3 and TRBJ2-2; D ambiguous. CDR1 and CDR2 (germline): SGHNT, YENEEA. CDR3 length equals 14 residues. Between the trimmed V and J ends, which lost 4 bases and 5 bases, there was a span of 11 bases. The CDR3 nucleotides read TGTGCCAGCAGCTCTCCCGAATTTACCGGGGAGCTGTTTTTT. It codes for CASSSPEFTGELFF.

The rearrangement links TRBV27 to TRBJ2-2, with D perhaps being TRBD1 or TRBD2 (5 bases each). Germline V gene data show CDR1 as MNHEY and CDR2 as SMNVEV (reference sequence). V was trimmed by 4 bases and J by 2 bases, leaving 11 bases between them. The length of the CDR3 is 15 residues. In nucleotides, the CDR3 is TGTGCCAGCAGTTCCCCGGGACCAAACACCGGGGAGCTGTTTTTT. Amino acids: CASSSPGPNTGELFF.

The rearrangement links TRBV7-9 to TRBJ2-1, with 7 bases aligning to TRBD1. This CDR3 region has 13 residues. Trimming removed 2 bases from V and 15 bases from J; junction bases left unmatched: 10. The germline V gene has CDR1 SEHNR and CDR2 FQNEAQ (reference sequence). The CDR3 region has the DNA TGTGCCAGCAGCTTACGCAACTCAGGGGGTACGTTCTTC. Its protein is CASSLRNSGGTFF.

This clonotype appeared a few times. The chain has TRBV4-2 and TRBJ1-6; D unclear. There are 15 residues in the CDR3. V gave up 0 bases and J gave up 13 bases, with 16 bases separating them. The V gene's germline CDR1 is LGHNA and CDR2 YNFKEQ. CDR3 nucleotides: TGTGCCAGCAGCCAAGAAGCAGAGGCGGCGTTGCCCCTCCACTTT. It specifies CASSQEAEAALPLHF.

The rearrangement uses TRBV12-3 or TRBV12-4 and TRBJ2-7, with 9 nucleotides matching TRBD1. This CDR3 region has 15 residues. After removal of 6 bases from V and 3 bases from J, the junction contained 9 bases not matched to a gene. CDR3 loop: CASSHGDRANYEQYF. The CDR3 DNA is TGTGCCAGCAGCCACGGGGACAGGGCAAACTACGAGCAGTACTTC.